The 23 T cell receptor beta chains below come from one sample, sequenced in a study of blood T cell repertoires in COVID-19. Assay: immunoSEQ multiplex PCR; the TCRdb copy retains only in-frame clones and omits some. The profile covers roughly 150,000 clones, with more than 75% appearing a single time and about 2.5% taken by the ten largest. The sequenced sample consisted of peripheral blood. The receptors derive from a man aged 18 to 30 with acute or convalescent COVID-19.

To note about this clone: Additional DNA sequences in this sample encode the identical CDR3. This chain connects TRBV5-1 to TRBJ1-2, with 10 nucleotides matching TRBD1. The CDR3 totals 13 residues. Trimming took 4 bases from V and 6 from J; bases not matched to a gene: 3. Germline lookup yields CDR1 SGHRS and CDR2 YFSETQ. CDR3 residues: CASSLTGGNGYTF. CDR3 nucleotide sequence: TGCGCCAGCAGCCTGACAGGGGGCAATGGCTACACCTTC.

In its sample, this clone was seen once. The rearrangement uses TRBV5-1 and TRBJ2-2; TRBD1 agrees at 7 bases. The trim removed 4 bases at V and 4 bases at J, leaving 10 bases unmatched. Germline CDR1 reads SGHRS; CDR2 reads YFSETQ. The length of the CDR3 is 16 residues. CDR3 residues: CASSHPGTAITGELFF. Here the CDR3 DNA reads TGCGCCAGCAGCCACCCGGGGACAGCGATCACCGGGGAGCTGTTTTTT.

DNA for the CDR3: TGTGCCAGCAGCCCGGATCCGCCTAGGGGGCTCTCTACCGGGGAGCTGTTTTTT. Amino acids: CASSPDPPRGLSTGELFF. V gene TRBV5-4 combines with J gene TRBJ2-2; 7 bases are a match to TRBD1. Germline lookup yields CDR1 SGHNT and CDR2 YYREEE (reference sequence). This CDR3 spans 18 amino acids. After removal of 4 bases from V and 5 bases from J, the junction contained 17 bases not matched to a gene.

This CDR3 is CASSQDTGGATNEKLFF. The CDR3 DNA reads as TGTGCCAGCAGCCAGGATACAGGGGGCGCAACTAATGAAAAACTGTTTTTT. The V and J genes are TRBV14 and TRBJ1-4; 9 nucleotides line up with TRBD1. V was pared by 3 bases and J by 0 bases, with 5 bases of the junction left unmatched. Germline CDR1 reads SGHDN; CDR2 reads FVKESK. The CDR3 is made up of 17 amino acids.

The chain is built from TRBV7-7 and TRBJ2-5; D is undetermined. Germline V lookup: CDR1 SSHAT, CDR2 FNYEAQ (reference sequence). The CDR3 has 13 residues. The ends were cut back, 5 bases at V and 4 bases at J, with 11 bases in the middle. This CDR3 is CASSHLYGETQYF. The CDR3 DNA reads as TGTGCCAGCAGCCATCTCTATGGAGAGACCCAGTACTTC.

The chain uses TRBV5-1 and TRBJ1-2; D uncertain. Germline V gene data show CDR1 as SGHRS and CDR2 as YFSETQ. The CDR3 consists of 13 residues. Trimming left V 2 bases short and J 3 bases short, with 8 bases between. The CDR3 protein is CASSFITYYGYTF. In nucleotides, the CDR3 is TGCGCCAGCAGCTTCATCACTTACTATGGCTACACCTTC.

The DNA of the CDR3 is TGTGCCAGCAGCCCCGTCGGAGTTATGAACACTGAAGCTTTCTTT. Its protein is CASSPVGVMNTEAFF. The V gene is TRBV5-4, the J gene TRBJ1-1; D uncertain. Germline V gene data show CDR1 as SGHNT and CDR2 as YYREEE (reference sequence). Trimming took 4 bases from V and 0 from J, leaving 13 bases between them. The CDR3 loop spans 15 amino acids.

The chain links TRBV5-8 to TRBJ2-4, with 8 bases fitting TRBD1. V dropped 3 bases and J dropped 8; count of bases not matched to a gene: 7. Per germline, CDR1 SGHTS and CDR2 YDEGEE. The CDR3 is 14 residues long. CDR3: CASSSGQGQDIQYF. The CDR3 nucleotides read TGTGCCAGCAGCTCCGGACAGGGTCAAGACATTCAGTACTTC.

The CDR3 sequence: CATSRKPGFPRMNTEAFF. CDR3 coding DNA: TGTGCCACCAGCAGGAAACCGGGGTTCCCGAGAATGAACACTGAAGCTTTCTTT. The chain carries TRBV15 and TRBJ1-1, with D unclear. The V gene's germline CDR1 is LNHNV and CDR2 YYDKDF (reference sequence). The CDR3 has 18 residues. V shed 3 bases and J shed 0 bases, with 20 bases lying between them.

V is TRBV9 and J is TRBJ1-5; tentative D call: TRBD1 (5 bases). The germline V gene has CDR1 SGDLS and CDR2 YYNGEE. V was cut by 0 bases and J by 6 bases, with 13 bases left in between. CDR3 size: 15 residues. The CDR3 DNA reads TGTGCCAGCAGCGTAGCGGGAGGGGAAGGTCAGCCCCAGCATTTT. Its protein product is CASSVAGGEGQPQHF.

This clone was detected once. This sequence joins TRBV5-4 and TRBJ1-2; D possibly corresponds to TRBD1 (6 bases). Trimming left V 0 bases short and J 8 bases short, with 14 bases between. Per the germline V gene, CDR1 is SGHNT and CDR2 is YYREEE (reference sequence). The CDR3 is made up of 14 amino acids. The CDR3 sequence: CASSLDRESFGYTF. DNA of the CDR3: TGTGCCAGCAGCTTGGACAGGGAGTCCTTCGGCTACACCTTC.

In this sample, this clone turned up once. This rearrangement joins TRBV6-6 to TRBJ1-2, with D maybe TRBD1 (6 bases). Germline lookup yields CDR1 MNHNY and CDR2 SVGAGI (reference sequence). V gave up 8 bases and J gave up 4 bases, with 20 bases separating them. This CDR3 region has 15 residues. The CDR3 spells CASATQKTGPYGYTF. Written as DNA, the CDR3 is TGTGCCAGCGCCACCCAAAAGACAGGCCCCTATGGCTACACCTTC.

The chain employs TRBV24-1 and TRBJ1-5; D gene unclear. The germline V and J ends were trimmed by 3 bases and 2 bases, with 10 bases remaining between them. There are 15 residues in the CDR3. The germline V gene encodes CDR1 KGHDR and CDR2 SFDVKD. In nucleotides, the CDR3 is TGTGCCACCAGTGATCGAGGTCTGGGCAATCAGCCCCAGCATTTT. Translating gives CATSDRGLGNQPQHF.

The rearrangement links TRBV3-1 (or the pseudogene TRBV3-2) to TRBJ1-4, with a weak D call TRBD1 (6 bases). Germline V gives CDR1 LGHDT, CDR2 YNNKEL (reference sequence). The CDR3 loop spans 15 amino acids. V was trimmed by 0 bases and J by 7 bases, leaving 12 bases between them. CDR3 region: CASSQEGGGSEKLFF. The CDR3 coding sequence is TGTGCCAGCAGCCAAGAAGGGGGTGGGTCTGAAAAACTGTTTTTT.

This rearrangement joins TRBV21-1 to TRBJ2-2; TRBD1, the table's D call, lacks a check against the DNA. TRBV21-1 is described as a pseudogene. The CDR3 has 18 residues. The CDR3 loop is CASSKRGYWDRDTGELFF. The DNA for the CDR3 is TGTGCCAGCAGCAAACGGGGTTATTGGGACAGGGACACCGGGGAGCTGTTTTTT.

The CDR3 reads CSAKSLSVPFF. Here the CDR3 DNA reads TGCAGTGCCAAGAGCCTCAGCGTACCGTTCTTC. The chain uses TRBV20-1 and TRBJ2-1; D is unresolved. V was trimmed by 6 bases and J by 15 bases, leaving 18 bases between them. In germline, CDR1 is DFQATT, CDR2 SNEGSKA (reference sequence). This CDR3 has 11 residues.

The chain uses TRBV21-1 and TRBJ1-2; the table's D call of TRBD1 was not tested on the DNA. TRBV21-1 is labeled a pseudogene. The CDR3 extends over 14 amino acids. The CDR3 DNA reads TGTGCCAGCAGCCCTCGAGACAGGAACTATGGCTACACCTTC. As protein: CASSPRDRNYGYTF.

This clone is a singleton in its sample. The rearrangement uses TRBV6-1 and TRBJ2-3; the match to TRBD1 covers 7 bases. There are 13 residues in the CDR3. The J segment lost 9 bases and the V segment lost 0 bases, leaving 3 bases of the junction unmatched. Per the germline V gene, CDR1 is MNHNS and CDR2 is SASEGT. CDR3 coding DNA: TGTGCCAGCAGTGAAGCCCGGGACAGCACGCAGTATTTT. It specifies CASSEARDSTQYF.

In the case of this clone: In the same sample, other DNA sequences code for this CDR3. The genes are TRBV27 and TRBJ2-7, with D maybe TRBD2 (6 bases). Germline CDR1 reads MNHEY; CDR2 reads SMNVEV (reference sequence). V shed 2 bases and J shed 3 bases, with 11 bases lying between them. The CDR3 is 14 residues long. CDR3 coding DNA: TGTGCCAGCAGTTTAGGCGGCGGGGACTACGAGCAGTACTTC. This codes for CASSLGGGDYEQYF.

This chain joins TRBV20-1 and TRBJ1-2; D is unresolved. The ends were cut back, 4 bases at V and 7 bases at J, with 10 bases in the middle. CDR1 is DFQATT, CDR2 SNEGSKA, per germline (reference sequence). This CDR3 spans 11 amino acids. CDR3 region: CSAMQITGYTF. CDR3 coding DNA: TGCAGTGCTATGCAGATTACTGGCTACACCTTC.

This chain uses TRBV5-5 with TRBJ2-5, with 7 bases that match TRBD1. The CDR3 extends over 12 amino acids. The germline gives CDR1 SGHKS, CDR2 YYEKEE (reference sequence). Trimming at V came to 4 bases and at J to 5 bases, leaving 2 bases not matched to a gene. Written as DNA, the CDR3 is TGTGCCAGCAGCAGGGGGCAGGAGACCCAGTACTTC. It specifies CASSRGQETQYF.

J is TRBJ2-7 and V is TRBV5-4; the D gene is possibly TRBD2 (6 bases). V was cut by 1 base and J by 4 bases, with 15 bases left in between. The CDR3 covers 15 residues. Germline-derived CDR1 and CDR2 are SGHNT and YYREEE (reference sequence). The CDR3 DNA sequence: TGTGCCAGCAGCTTGTTGGACGGGAGTACTTACGAGCAGTACTTC. This codes for CASSLLDGSTYEQYF.

The chain recombines TRBV13 with TRBJ2-7; D not resolved. Germline V gene sequence: CDR1 PRHDT, CDR2 FYEKMQ (reference sequence). The V end lost 4 bases, the J end lost 0 bases, and 4 bases lay between the germline ends. The CDR3 runs 12 residues. The CDR3, as DNA: TGTGCCAGCAGCTCCCTCTCCTACGAGCAGTACTTC. The encoded protein is CASSSLSYEQYF.